Listed below are T cell receptor beta chains from one sample, sequenced in a study of shared clonotypes between healthy human individuals. The repertoire was sequenced with immunoSEQ multiplex PCR; TCRdb's copy has only in-frame clones and lacks some. The data show about 380,000 clones, 96% seen once. The sequenced sample consisted of memory CD8+ T cells sorted from blood. These receptors originate from a man aged 25 to 45 in good health. CDR3s include the opening cysteine and the closing phenylalanine or tryptophan. The order of the fields is clone size, V gene, D gene, J gene, CDR3 protein, CDR3 DNA. The D gene is left open where the match is weak. Where a row states a size, it is once, few, many or the class of an expanded clone; other rows omit it.

NA	TRBV5-1	TRBD2	TRBJ2-2	CASRLAGDTGELFF	TGCGCCAGCAGACTAGCGGGCGACACCGGGGAGCTGTTTTTT
NA	TRBV5-1	NA	TRBJ2-4	CASSLGGMNIQYF	TGCGCCAGCAGCTTAGGCGGGATGAACATTCAGTACTTC
NA	TRBV4-1	TRBD2	TRBJ2-7	CASSQERREHSYEQYF	TGCGCCAGCAGCCAAGAGCGGCGGGAGCACTCCTACGAGCAGTACTTC
once	TRBV19	NA	TRBJ1-4	CASSPLRQINEKLFF	TGTGCCAGTAGTCCACTCCGACAGATTAATGAAAAACTGTTTTTT
NA	TRBV6-5	TRBD1	TRBJ2-2	CASRRPGTGTGELFF	TGTGCCAGCAGACGTCCCGGGACAGGGACCGGGGAGCTGTTTTTT
NA	TRBV9	NA	TRBJ2-1	CASSRGDEQFF	TGTGCCAGCAGCCGAGGGGATGAGCAGTTCTTC
NA	TRBV5-4	NA	TRBJ2-3	CASSLIGREIDTQYF	TGTGCCAGCAGCTTAATCGGTCGGGAGATCGATACGCAGTATTTT
NA	TRBV5-1	TRBD2	TRBJ2-2	CASSAVAGGPAGELFF	TGCGCCAGCAGCGCGGTAGCGGGAGGGCCTGCCGGGGAGCTGTTTTTT
NA	TRBV19	NA	TRBJ2-1	CASSIVSGPGNEQFF	TGTGCCAGTAGTATTGTTAGCGGACCTGGCAATGAGCAGTTCTTC
NA	TRBV15	NA	TRBJ1-1	CATSRDFLQGNTEAFF	TGTGCCACCAGCAGAGATTTTCTCCAGGGGAACACTGAAGCTTTCTTT
once	TRBV28	TRBD2	TRBJ2-1	CATAGTSGFVTYNEQFF	TGTGCCACCGCCGGGACTAGCGGCTTTGTCACCTACAATGAGCAGTTCTTC
NA	TRBV28	NA	TRBJ2-1	CASISGRYNEQFF	TGTGCCAGCATCTCCGGCCGATACAATGAGCAGTTCTTC
NA	TRBV28	TRBD1	TRBJ1-2	CASSVYHGTGIANYGYTF	TGTGCCAGCAGTGTCTACCACGGGACAGGTATAGCTAACTATGGCTACACCTTC
once	TRBV5-1	NA	TRBJ2-1	CASSPSRLFYNEQFF	TGCGCCAGCAGTCCCAGCAGACTCTTCTACAATGAGCAGTTCTTC
NA	TRBV7-2	TRBD1	TRBJ1-2	CASSRGTDRNYGYTF	TGTGCCAGCAGCCGCGGGACAGACCGTAACTATGGCTACACCTTC
once	TRBV5-1	NA	TRBJ2-7	CASSLDRPTYEQYF	TGCGCCAGCAGCTTGGACCGGCCTACCTACGAGCAGTACTTC
NA	TRBV7-2	TRBD2	TRBJ2-1	CASSLFPSGIHTPEQFF	TGTGCCAGCAGCTTATTTCCTAGCGGGATCCATACCCCTGAGCAGTTCTTC
NA	TRBV21-1	NA	TRBJ2-1	CASSKDGGCYNEQFF	TGTGCCAGCAGCAAAGATGGTGGCTGCTACAATGAGCAGTTCTTC
NA	TRBV7-7	NA	TRBJ2-1	CASSLARDNEQFF	TGTGCTAGCAGCTTAGCCCGGGACAATGAGCAGTTCTTC
NA	TRBV18	NA	TRBJ2-5	CASFQGGRQETQYF	TGTGCCAGCTTCCAAGGGGGGCGACAAGAGACCCAGTACTTC
NA	TRBV15	NA	TRBJ2-6	CATSREAGRWPGANVLTF	TGTGCCACCAGCAGAGAGGCAGGGAGGTGGCCTGGGGCCAACGTCCTGACTTTC
NA	TRBV11-2	NA	TRBJ1-1	CASSPYTVGEAFF	TGTGCCAGCAGCCCATACACAGTGGGAGAAGCTTTCTTT
NA	TRBV9	TRBD2	TRBJ2-2	CASSTSGGTGELFF	TGTGCCAGCAGCACTTCGGGAGGGACCGGGGAGCTGTTTTTT
NA	TRBV14	NA	TRBJ2-1	CASSQGGVAAGGYEQFF	TGTGCCAGCAGCCAAGGAGGGGTGGCGGCCGGCGGATATGAGCAGTTCTTC
NA	TRBV5-4	TRBD1	TRBJ1-2	CASSSRDRVVYGYTF	TGTGCCAGCAGCTCCAGGGACAGGGTGGTCTATGGCTACACCTTC
NA	TRBV7-2	NA	TRBJ2-7	CASTNGNSYYEQYF	TGTGCCAGCACCAACGGGAATTCCTACTACGAGCAGTACTTC
NA	TRBV2	NA	TRBJ2-5	CAIRGTQQETQYF	TGTGCCATACGGGGGACGCAACAAGAGACCCAGTACTTC
NA	TRBV5-1	TRBD2	TRBJ2-5	CASSLAGVAGKTQYF	TGCGCCAGCAGCTTGGCCGGGGTAGCGGGAAAGACCCAGTACTTC
NA	TRBV23-1	NA	TRBJ1-2	CASSPNYGYTF	TGCGCCAGCAGTCCAAACTATGGCTACACCTTC
NA	TRBV7-2	TRBD1	TRBJ2-3	CASKQGADTQYF	TGTGCCAGCAAACAGGGGGCAGATACGCAGTATTTT
NA	TRBV5-4	TRBD1	TRBJ1-1	CASSLGDRENTEAFF	TGTGCCAGCAGCTTGGGGGACAGGGAGAACACTGAAGCTTTCTTT
NA	TRBV28	TRBD2	TRBJ2-7	CASSGLFSGSFSYEQYF	TGTGCCAGCAGCGGTCTGTTTAGCGGGAGCTTCTCCTACGAGCAGTACTTC
NA	TRBV10-3	TRBD1	TRBJ2-1	CAIRTGTGMSEQFF	TGTGCCATCAGGACCGGGACAGGGATGAGTGAGCAGTTCTTC
NA	TRBV7-9	TRBD2	TRBJ2-5	CASSPGLAGVGTQYF	TGTGCCAGCAGCCCGGGACTAGCGGGAGTCGGGACCCAGTACTTC
NA	TRBV7-9	TRBD2	TRBJ2-1	CASSQTTSGRAFLFF	TGTGCCAGCAGCCAAACAACTAGCGGGAGGGCCTTTTTGTTCTTC